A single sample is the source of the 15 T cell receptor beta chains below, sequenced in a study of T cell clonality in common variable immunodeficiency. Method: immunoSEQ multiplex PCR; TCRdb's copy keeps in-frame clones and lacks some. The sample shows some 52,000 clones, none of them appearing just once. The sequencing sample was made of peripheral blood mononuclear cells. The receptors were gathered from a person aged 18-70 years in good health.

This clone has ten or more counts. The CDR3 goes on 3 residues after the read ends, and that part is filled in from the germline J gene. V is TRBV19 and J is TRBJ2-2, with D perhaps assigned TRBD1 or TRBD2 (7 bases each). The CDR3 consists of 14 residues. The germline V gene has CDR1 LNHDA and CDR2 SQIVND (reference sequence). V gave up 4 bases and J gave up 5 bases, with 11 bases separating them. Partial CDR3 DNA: TGTGCCAGTAGTACAGGGGGAGGGACCGGGGAG. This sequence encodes CASSTGGGTGE. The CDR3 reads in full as CASSTGGGTGELFF.

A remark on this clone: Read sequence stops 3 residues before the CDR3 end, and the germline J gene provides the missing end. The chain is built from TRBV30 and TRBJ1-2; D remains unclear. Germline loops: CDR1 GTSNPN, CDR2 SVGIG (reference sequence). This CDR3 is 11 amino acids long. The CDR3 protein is CAWRPRGDYTF. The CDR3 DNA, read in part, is TGTGCCTGGAGACCCCGGGGTGAC.

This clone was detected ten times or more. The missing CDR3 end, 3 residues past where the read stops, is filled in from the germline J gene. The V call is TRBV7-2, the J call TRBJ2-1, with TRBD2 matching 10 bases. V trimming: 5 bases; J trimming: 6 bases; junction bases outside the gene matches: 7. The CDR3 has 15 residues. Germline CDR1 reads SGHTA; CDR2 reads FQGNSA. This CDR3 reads CASSPSSGSSNEQFF. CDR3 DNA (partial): TGTGCCAGCAGCCCCTCTAGCGGGAGCTCCAATGAG.

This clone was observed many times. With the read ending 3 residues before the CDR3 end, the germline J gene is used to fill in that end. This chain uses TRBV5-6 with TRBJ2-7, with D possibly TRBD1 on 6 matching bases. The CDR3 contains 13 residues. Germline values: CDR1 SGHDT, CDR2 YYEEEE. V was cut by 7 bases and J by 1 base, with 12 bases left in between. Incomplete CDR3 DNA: TGTGCCAGCTCGGCAGGGGTTTCCTACGAG. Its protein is CASSAGVSYE. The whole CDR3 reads CASSAGVSYEQYF. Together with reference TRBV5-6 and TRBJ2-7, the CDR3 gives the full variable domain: DAGVTQSPTHLIKTRGQQVTLRCSPKSGHDTVSWYQQALGQGPQFIFQYYEEEERQRGNFPDRFSGHQFPNYSSELNVNALLLGDSALYLCASSAGVSYEQYFGPGTRLTVT.

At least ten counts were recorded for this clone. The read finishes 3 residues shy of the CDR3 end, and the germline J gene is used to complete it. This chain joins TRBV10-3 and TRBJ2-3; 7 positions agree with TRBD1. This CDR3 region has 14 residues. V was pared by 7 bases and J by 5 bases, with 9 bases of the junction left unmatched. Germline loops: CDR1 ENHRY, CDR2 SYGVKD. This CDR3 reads CAITTGAKKDTQYF. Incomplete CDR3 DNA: TGTGCCATCACTACAGGGGCAAAGAAAGATACG.

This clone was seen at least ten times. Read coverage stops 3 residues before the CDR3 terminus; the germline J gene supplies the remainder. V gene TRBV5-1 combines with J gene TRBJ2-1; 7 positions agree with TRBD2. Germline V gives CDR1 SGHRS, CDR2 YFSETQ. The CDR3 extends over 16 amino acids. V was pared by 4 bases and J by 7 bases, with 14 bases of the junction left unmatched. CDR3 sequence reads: CASSRLAAGNFNEQFF. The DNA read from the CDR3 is TGCGCCAGCAGCCGCCTGGCAGCGGGAAATTTTAATGAG.

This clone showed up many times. Incomplete CDR3 DNA: TGTGCCAGTAATCTTGTGCTAGCGGGAGGAACCTACAATGAG. It specifies CASNLVLAGGTYNE. The complete CDR3 sequence is CASNLVLAGGTYNEQFF. V and J are TRBV12-3 or TRBV12-4 and TRBJ2-1; 11 bases align to TRBD2. The read ends 3 residues before the CDR3 terminus; that terminus is restored from the germline J gene. V dropped 9 bases and J dropped 2; count of bases not matched to a gene: 12. The CDR3 contains 17 residues.

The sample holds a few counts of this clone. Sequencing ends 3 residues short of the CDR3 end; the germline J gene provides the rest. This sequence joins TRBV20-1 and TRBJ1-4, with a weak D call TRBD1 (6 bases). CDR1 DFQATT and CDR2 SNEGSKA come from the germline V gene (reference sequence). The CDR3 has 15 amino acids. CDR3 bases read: TGCAGTGCTATCGAGGGGGTCTTGGTAAATTCACCA. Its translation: CSAIEGVLVNSP. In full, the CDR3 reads CSAIEGVLVNSPLFF.

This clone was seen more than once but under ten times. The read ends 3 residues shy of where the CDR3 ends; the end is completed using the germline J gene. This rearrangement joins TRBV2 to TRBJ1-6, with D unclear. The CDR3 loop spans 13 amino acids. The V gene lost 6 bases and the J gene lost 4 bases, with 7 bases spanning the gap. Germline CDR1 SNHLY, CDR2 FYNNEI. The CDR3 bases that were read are TGTGCCAGCAGCGAGGCTTATAATTCACCC. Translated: CASSEAYNSP. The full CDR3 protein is CASSEAYNSPLHF.

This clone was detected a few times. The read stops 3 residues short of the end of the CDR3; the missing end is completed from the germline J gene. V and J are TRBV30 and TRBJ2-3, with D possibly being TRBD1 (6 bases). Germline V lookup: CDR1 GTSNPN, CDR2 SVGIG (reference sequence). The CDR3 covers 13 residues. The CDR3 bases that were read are TGTGCCTGCAGAGAAGGGGGTAATCAGCCG. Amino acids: CACREGGNQP. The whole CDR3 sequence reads CACREGGNQPQYF.

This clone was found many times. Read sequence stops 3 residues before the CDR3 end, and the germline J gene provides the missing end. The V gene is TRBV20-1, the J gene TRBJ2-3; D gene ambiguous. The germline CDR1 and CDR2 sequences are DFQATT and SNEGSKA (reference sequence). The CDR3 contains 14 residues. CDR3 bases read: TGCAGTGCTAGAGATCCAACTACCCTAGAGACG. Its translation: CSARDPTTLET. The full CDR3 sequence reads CSARDPTTLETQYF.

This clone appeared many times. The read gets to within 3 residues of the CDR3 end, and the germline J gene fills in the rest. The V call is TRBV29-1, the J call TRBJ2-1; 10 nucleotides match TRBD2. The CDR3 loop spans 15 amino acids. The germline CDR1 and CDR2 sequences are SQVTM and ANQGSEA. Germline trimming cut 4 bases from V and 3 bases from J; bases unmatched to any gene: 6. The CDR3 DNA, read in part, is TGCAGCGTTGCGTCGTTAGCGGGAGGCTACAATGAG. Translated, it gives CSVASLAGGYNE. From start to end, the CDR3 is CSVASLAGGYNEQFF.

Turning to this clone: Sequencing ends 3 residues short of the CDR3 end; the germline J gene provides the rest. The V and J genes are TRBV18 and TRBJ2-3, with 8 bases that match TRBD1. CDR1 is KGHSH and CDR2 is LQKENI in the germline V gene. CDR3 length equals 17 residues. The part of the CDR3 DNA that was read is TGTGCCAGCTCACCGGACAGGGTAGGGAGTAGCAATCAGCCG. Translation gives CASSPDRVGSSNQP. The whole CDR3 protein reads CASSPDRVGSSNQPQYF.

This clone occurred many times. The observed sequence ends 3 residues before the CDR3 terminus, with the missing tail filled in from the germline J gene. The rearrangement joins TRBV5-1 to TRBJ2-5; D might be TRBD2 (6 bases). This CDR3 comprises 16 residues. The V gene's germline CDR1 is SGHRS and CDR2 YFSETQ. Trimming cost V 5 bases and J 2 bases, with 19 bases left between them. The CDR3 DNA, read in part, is TGCGCCAGCAGAAATGGATTGGACTACCTACAAGAGACC. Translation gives CASRNGLDYLQET. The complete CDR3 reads CASRNGLDYLQETQYF. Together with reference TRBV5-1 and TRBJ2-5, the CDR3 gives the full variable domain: KAGVTQTPRYLIKTRGQQVTLSCSPISGHRSVSWYQQTPGQGLQFLFEYFSETQRNKGNFPGRFSGRQFSNSRSEMNVSTLELGDSALYLCASRNGLDYLQETQYFGPGTRLLVL.

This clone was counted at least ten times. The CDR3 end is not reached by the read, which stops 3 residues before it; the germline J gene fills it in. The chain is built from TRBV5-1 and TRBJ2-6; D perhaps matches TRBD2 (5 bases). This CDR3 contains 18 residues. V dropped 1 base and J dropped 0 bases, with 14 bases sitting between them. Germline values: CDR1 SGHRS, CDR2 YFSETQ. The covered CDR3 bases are TGCGCCAGCAGCTTGCTTCTAGCTGGAAGCTCTGGGGCCAACGTC. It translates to CASSLLLAGSSGANV. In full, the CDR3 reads CASSLLLAGSSGANVLTF.